One sample yielded the 5 T cell receptor beta chains listed below, sequenced in a study of blood T cell repertoires in COVID-19. The table came from immunoSEQ multiplex PCR; TCRdb's copy has only in-frame clones and leaves some out. The sample contains around 150,000 clones, about four fifths of which appear only once. The source material was peripheral blood. The receptors shown here come from a human donor in a cohort sampled during active COVID-19.

The rearrangement uses TRBV5-4 and TRBJ1-2, with 10 bases matching TRBD1. The V segment lost 0 bases and the J segment 6 bases; nucleotides outside the gene matches: 2. CDR1 is SGHNT and CDR2 is YYREEE in the germline V gene (reference sequence). The CDR3 loop spans 14 amino acids. The DNA for the CDR3 is TGTGCCAGCAGCTTGGGGACAGGGGGAGATGGCTACACCTTC. Translating gives CASSLGTGGDGYTF. Complete variable domain (other parts from reference TRBV5-4 and TRBJ1-2): ETGVTQSPTHLIKTRGQQVTLRCSSQSGHNTVSWYQQALGQGPQFIFQYYREEENGRGNFPPRFSGLQFPNYSSELNVNALELDDSALYLCASSLGTGGDGYTFGSGTRLTVV.

The chain has TRBV28 and TRBJ1-2; D not certain. Deletions cut 4 bases from V and 2 bases from J, with 11 bases between. The CDR3 has 14 amino acids. Per the germline V gene, CDR1 is MDHEN and CDR2 is SYDVKM. The CDR3 DNA follows: TGTGCCAGCAGTTCACACGGAGGGAACTATGGCTACACCTTC. Translated: CASSSHGGNYGYTF.

This rearrangement joins TRBV27 to TRBJ1-2; 8 positions agree with TRBD1. The V segment lost 4 bases and the J segment 8 bases; nucleotides outside the gene matches: 9. This CDR3 region has 14 residues. In germline, CDR1 is MNHEY, CDR2 SMNVEV (reference sequence). The CDR3 DNA reads TGTGCCAGCAGTTCTGACAGGACAGGGTCAGGCTACACCTTC. Amino acids: CASSSDRTGSGYTF.

CDR3 in amino acids: CASSFHLGRNSPLHF. The CDR3 DNA is TGTGCCAGCAGCTTTCATCTGGGGAGAAATTCACCCCTCCACTTT. The rearrangement uses TRBV7-9 and TRBJ1-6; D is uncertain. The CDR3 consists of 15 residues. Germline assignment: CDR1 SEHNR and CDR2 FQNEAQ (reference sequence). The V end was cut by 3 bases, the J end by 7 bases, with 13 bases between.

The rearrangement joins TRBV5-4 to TRBJ2-3, with 7 bases identical to TRBD1. CDR3 length equals 12 residues. V lost 9 bases to trimming and J lost 2 bases; unmatched junction nucleotides: 3. CDR1 is SGHNT, CDR2 YYREEE, per germline (reference sequence). CDR3 sequence (DNA): TGTGCCACAACAGGGGACACAGATACGCAGTATTTT. Its protein product is CATTGDTDTQYF.